This entry describes one TCR beta chain. V was cut by 6 bases and J by 0 bases, with 8 bases left in between. Germline CDR1 reads MNHEY; CDR2 reads SVGAGI. The CDR3 loop spans 13 amino acids. These data belong to a study of blood T cell repertoires in COVID-19. TCRdb keeps only in-frame clones here, not all; method: immunoSEQ multiplex PCR. Of around 35,000 clones in the sample, 70% to 90% were seen once. This chain links TRBV6-5 with TRBJ1-1; no firm D call. The sample taken for sequencing was peripheral blood. This receptor was obtained from an older man with acute or convalescent COVID-19. The CDR3: CASRRELNTEAFF. DNA for the CDR3: TGTGCCAGCAGGCGGGAGTTGAACACTGAAGCTTTCTTT.